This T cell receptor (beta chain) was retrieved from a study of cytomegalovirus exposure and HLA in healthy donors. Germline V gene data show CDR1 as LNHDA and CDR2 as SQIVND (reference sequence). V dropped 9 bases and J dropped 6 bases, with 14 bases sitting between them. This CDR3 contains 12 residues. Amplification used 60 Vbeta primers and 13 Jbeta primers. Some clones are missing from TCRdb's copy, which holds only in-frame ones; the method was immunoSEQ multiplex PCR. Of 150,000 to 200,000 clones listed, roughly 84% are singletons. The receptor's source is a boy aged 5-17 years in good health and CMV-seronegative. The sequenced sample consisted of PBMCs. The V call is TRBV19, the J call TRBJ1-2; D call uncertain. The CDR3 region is CASGLLGNGYTF. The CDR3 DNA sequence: TGTGCCAGCGGACTCCTTGGAAATGGCTACACCTTC. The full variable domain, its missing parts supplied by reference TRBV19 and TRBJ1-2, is DGGITQSPKYLFRKEGQNVTLSCEQNLNHDAMYWYRQDPGQGLRLIYYSQIVNDFQKGDIAEGYSVSREKKESFPLTVTSAQKNPTAFYLCASGLLGNGYTFGSGTRLTVV.